These T cell receptor beta chains were read from a single sample in a study of cytomegalovirus exposure and HLA in healthy donors. TCRdb's copy holds only in-frame clones and misses some; the assay was immunoSEQ multiplex PCR. The data contain about 200,000 clones, 82% of them seen just once; the ten biggest clones take up roughly 2.5%. The sample taken for sequencing was PBMCs. The receptors were sampled from a woman in her thirties or forties in good health and CMV-seronegative. The CDR3 runs from the conserved cysteine through the conserved F or W. The D gene is left open where the match is weak. Only part of the rows carry a size: once, few, many, or a class if the clone is expanded.

TRBV19	TRBD1	TRBJ1-1	.	CASKGQGAMAEAFF	TGTGCCAGTAAGGGGCAGGGGGCCATGGCTGAAGCTTTCTTT
TRBV11-1	TRBD2	TRBJ2-7	.	CASSPGLADYEQYF	TGTGCCAGCAGCCCAGGACTAGCGGATTACGAGCAGTACTTC
TRBV4-1	.	TRBJ2-3	.	CASSQVFGQSLGLSTDTQYF	TGCGCCAGCAGCCAAGTCTTTGGCCAGTCTCTTGGGCTTAGCACAGATACGCAGTATTTT
TRBV7-3	.	TRBJ2-7	.	CASSLNGYEQYF	TGTGCCAGCAGCTTAAACGGCTACGAGCAGTACTTC
TRBV30	TRBD2	TRBJ2-5	once	CAWSQLAGGETQYF	TGTGCCTGGAGTCAACTAGCGGGAGGGGAGACCCAGTACTTC
TRBV2	TRBD2	TRBJ2-3	.	CASSDKAGGTDTQYF	TGTGCCAGCAGTGATAAAGCGGGAGGCACAGATACGCAGTATTTT
TRBV7-3	.	TRBJ2-7	.	CASSERSTSLLHEQYF	TGTGCCAGCAGCGAAAGATCTACCTCCCTCCTCCACGAGCAGTACTTC
TRBV9	TRBD1	TRBJ2-7	few	CASGTVPYEQYF	TGTGCCAGCGGGACAGTTCCCTACGAGCAGTACTTC
TRBV28	TRBD1	TRBJ2-7	.	CASSLGQGARNEQYF	TGTGCCAGCAGTTTAGGGCAGGGGGCAAGAAACGAGCAGTACTTC
TRBV2	TRBD1	TRBJ2-2	.	CASLNGDRGHLDTGELFF	TGTGCCAGCCTCAATGGGGACAGGGGGCACTTGGACACCGGGGAGCTGTTTTTT
TRBV10-3	.	TRBJ1-3	.	CAISEGARNTIYF	TGTGCCATCAGTGAAGGGGCGCGAAACACCATATATTTT
TRBV5-1	.	TRBJ2-4	.	CASSRGSGRNIQYF	TGCGCCAGCAGCCGGGGAAGCGGGCGAAACATTCAGTACTTC
TRBV30	TRBD2	TRBJ2-7	.	CAWSGGTSGNYEQYF	TGTGCCTGGAGTGGAGGGACTAGCGGGAACTACGAGCAGTACTTC
TRBV6-5	TRBD2	TRBJ2-7	.	CASSRLAGGREQYF	TGTGCCAGCAGCCGACTAGCGGGAGGTCGGGAGCAGTACTTC
TRBV2	.	TRBJ2-7	.	CASSGGYTSEQYF	TGTGCCAGCAGTGGCGGTTACACCTCCGAGCAGTACTTC
TRBV5-1	.	TRBJ1-1	.	CASSLADRMNTEAFF	TGCGCCAGCAGCTTGGCCGACAGAATGAACACTGAAGCTTTCTTT
TRBV5-1	TRBD1	TRBJ1-1	.	CASSTLGQGDTEAFF	TGCGCCAGCAGCACTTTGGGACAGGGTGACACTGAAGCTTTCTTT
TRBV18	.	TRBJ1-2	.	CASSPEAGARVYGYTF	TGTGCCAGCTCACCAGAGGCAGGAGCCAGGGTCTATGGCTACACCTTC
TRBV6-4	TRBD2	TRBJ2-3	.	CASSGLAGGTDTQYF	TGTGCCAGCAGTGGACTAGCGGGAGGGACAGATACGCAGTATTTT
TRBV28	TRBD2	TRBJ2-7	.	CASSLRLAPYEQYF	TGTGCCAGCAGTTTAAGACTAGCGCCCTACGAGCAGTACTTC
TRBV6-1	.	TRBJ2-7	few	CASSPTGELAGEQYF	TGTGCCAGCAGCCCTACGGGGGAGCTGGCTGGCGAGCAGTACTTC
TRBV9	.	TRBJ2-2	once	CASSGQGGDTGELFF	TGTGCCAGCAGCGGACAGGGAGGAGACACCGGGGAGCTGTTTTTT
TRBV6-4	TRBD1	TRBJ2-2	.	CASSERGRGTGELFF	TGTGCCAGCAGTGAAAGGGGGCGCGGGACCGGGGAGCTGTTTTTT
TRBV29-1	TRBD2	TRBJ2-1	.	CSVSGLAGVQFF	TGCAGCGTTTCGGGACTAGCGGGAGTTCAGTTCTTC
TRBV27	.	TRBJ1-4	.	CASILRGRGHRDNEKLFF	TGTGCCAGCATACTAAGGGGCAGGGGACATCGTGATAATGAAAAACTGTTTTTT
TRBV7-9	TRBD1	TRBJ1-1	.	CASSLRTGNTEAFF	TGTGCCAGCAGCCTTCGGACAGGGAACACTGAAGCTTTCTTT
TRBV5-1	.	TRBJ1-1	.	CASSFGRGNTEAFF	TGCGCCAGCAGCTTCGGCCGGGGGAACACTGAAGCTTTCTTT
TRBV13	TRBD1	TRBJ1-2	.	CASKTGGTYGYTF	TGTGCCAGCAAGACAGGGGGAACCTATGGCTACACCTTC
TRBV9	.	TRBJ2-1	.	CASSDGGASYNEQFF	TGTGCCAGCAGCGACGGGGGTGCATCCTACAATGAGCAGTTCTTC
TRBV7-8	TRBD2	TRBJ2-7	.	CASSFTGTSRDEQYF	TGTGCCAGCAGCTTCACCGGGACTAGTCGCGACGAGCAGTACTTC
TRBV21-1	.	TRBJ2-7	few	CASREKQWRGGARTYEQYF	TGTGCCAGCAGAGAAAAGCAGTGGCGAGGGGGCGCCCGAACCTACGAGCAGTACTTC
TRBV30	TRBD1	TRBJ1-3	.	CAWSVGTAGNTIYF	TGTGCCTGGAGTGTAGGGACAGCTGGAAACACCATATATTTT
TRBV5-1	TRBD1	TRBJ2-1	.	CASRFGQASSYNEQFF	TGCGCCAGCAGGTTTGGACAGGCCAGCTCCTACAATGAGCAGTTCTTC
TRBV7-9	TRBD2	TRBJ2-7	.	CASSQGGGLYEQYF	TGTGCCAGCAGCCAGGGCGGGGGGCTCTACGAGCAGTACTTC
TRBV10-1	TRBD1	TRBJ1-5	.	CASRSKKQGVRRQPQHF	TGCGCCAGCAGGAGCAAAAAACAGGGGGTCCGCAGGCAGCCCCAGCATTTT
TRBV29-1	.	TRBJ1-2	.	CSVGDKPTGRYGYTF	TGCAGCGTTGGCGATAAACCGACAGGACGGTATGGCTACACCTTC
TRBV7-9	.	TRBJ2-3	.	CASSLDSGSDTQYF	TGTGCCAGCAGCCTGGACAGCGGTTCAGATACGCAGTATTTT
TRBV18	.	TRBJ2-1	.	CASSPPTEKNEQFF	TGTGCCAGCTCACCACCCACAGAGAAAAATGAGCAGTTCTTC
TRBV15	.	TRBJ1-3	.	CATSSNGWGNTIYF	TGTGCCACCAGCTCTAACGGGTGGGGAAACACCATATATTTT
TRBV10-2	.	TRBJ1-2	.	CASSDPRADGYTF	TGCGCCAGCAGTGACCCCAGGGCAGATGGCTACACCTTC
TRBV27	TRBD1	TRBJ2-7	.	CASSYRQGNYEQYF	TGTGCCAGCAGTTATCGACAGGGCAACTACGAGCAGTACTTC
TRBV10-3	TRBD1	TRBJ2-7	.	CAISSTTGFGVEQYF	TGTGCCATCAGCTCCACGACAGGGTTTGGGGTAGAGCAGTACTTC
TRBV6-1	.	TRBJ1-5	.	CASSVTSKGVGQPQHF	TGTGCCAGCAGTGTAACCTCAAAGGGGGTAGGTCAGCCCCAGCATTTT
TRBV2	.	TRBJ1-5	.	CASSAVLYSNQPQHF	TGTGCCAGCAGTGCGGTGTTATATAGCAATCAGCCCCAGCATTTT
TRBV7-3	.	TRBJ1-2	once	CASSLTAGSYGYTF	TGTGCCAGCAGCTTAACGGCGGGATCCTATGGCTACACCTTC